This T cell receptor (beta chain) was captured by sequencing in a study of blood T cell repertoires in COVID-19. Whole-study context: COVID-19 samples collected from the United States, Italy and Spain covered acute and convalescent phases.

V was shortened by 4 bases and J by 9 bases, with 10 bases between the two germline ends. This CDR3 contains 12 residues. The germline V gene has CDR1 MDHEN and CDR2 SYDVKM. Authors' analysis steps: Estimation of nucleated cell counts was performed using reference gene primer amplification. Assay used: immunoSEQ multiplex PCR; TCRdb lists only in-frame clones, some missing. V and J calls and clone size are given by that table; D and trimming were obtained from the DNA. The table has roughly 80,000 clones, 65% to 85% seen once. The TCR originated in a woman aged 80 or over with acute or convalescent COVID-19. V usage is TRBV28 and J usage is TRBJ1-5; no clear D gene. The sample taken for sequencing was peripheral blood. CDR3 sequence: CASSSRDRPQHF. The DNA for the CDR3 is TGTGCCAGCAGTTCCCGGGATCGGCCCCAGCATTTT. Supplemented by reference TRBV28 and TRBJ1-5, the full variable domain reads DVKVTQSSRYLVKRTGEKVFLECVQDMDHENMFWYRQDPGLGLRLIYFSYDVKMKEKGDIPEGYSVSREKKERFSLILESASTNQTSMYLCASSSRDRPQHFGDGTRLSIL.